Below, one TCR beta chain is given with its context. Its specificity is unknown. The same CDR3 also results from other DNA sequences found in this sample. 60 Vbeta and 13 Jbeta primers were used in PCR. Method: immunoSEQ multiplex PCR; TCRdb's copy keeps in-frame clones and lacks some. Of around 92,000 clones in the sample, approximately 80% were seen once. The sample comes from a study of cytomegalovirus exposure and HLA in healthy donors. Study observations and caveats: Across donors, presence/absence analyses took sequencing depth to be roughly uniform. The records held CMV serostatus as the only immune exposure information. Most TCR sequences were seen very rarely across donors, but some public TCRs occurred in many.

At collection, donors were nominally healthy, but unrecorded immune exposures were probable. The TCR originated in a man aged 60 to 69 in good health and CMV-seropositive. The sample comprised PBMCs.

CDR3 bases: TGTGCCAGCAGCGTAGCCGGGGGGCCCTACGAGCAGTACTTC. Translated, it gives CASSVAGGPYEQYF. The chain joins TRBV9 to TRBJ2-7, with D perhaps matching TRBD2 (7 bases). Germline CDR1 SGDLS, CDR2 YYNGEE. The length of the CDR3 is 14 residues. V gave up 0 bases and J gave up 2 bases, with 9 bases separating them.